Listed below are T cell receptor beta chains from one sample, sequenced in a study of T cell responses to AZD1222 COVID-19 vaccine. Sequenced by immunoSEQ multiplex PCR; TCRdb stores in-frame clones only, minus some. Among 95,000 or so clones listed, about 88% were seen once. The specimen comprised peripheral blood, sampled on day 0 of AZD1222 vaccination. Source of these receptors: an adult in good health. Each CDR3 is given with its conserved first and last residue. Fields, in order: CDR3 DNA, CDR3 protein, V gene, D gene, clone size, J gene. The D gene is left open where the match is weak. Some rows have no size entry. The others give once, few or many, or a class for an expanded clone.

DNA: TGTGCCAGCAGCTTAGCTTCGGACAGGACCTATGGCTACACCTTC
CDR3: CASSLASDRTYGYTF
V: TRBV7-2
D: TRBD1
size: .
J: TRBJ1-2

DNA: TGCGCCAGCAGCTTGACCTTTAGCTCCTACGAGCAGTACTTC
CDR3: CASSLTFSSYEQYF
V: TRBV5-1
D: .
size: .
J: TRBJ2-7

DNA: TGTGCCAGCAGCCCAATCAACAGGGATAGCAATCAGCCCCAGCATTTT
CDR3: CASSPINRDSNQPQHF
V: TRBV2
D: .
size: .
J: TRBJ1-5

DNA: TGTGCCAGCAGCTTGGATCAGGGGCGCATCCACAATGAGCAGTTCTTC
CDR3: CASSLDQGRIHNEQFF
V: TRBV5-6
D: .
size: .
J: TRBJ2-1

DNA: TGTGCCAGCAGTTTCCCGGGCCAAGAGACCCAGTACTTC
CDR3: CASSFPGQETQYF
V: TRBV28
D: .
size: few
J: TRBJ2-5

DNA: TGTGCCTGGAGCGGAGGGGATGGACAGCCCCAGCATTTT
CDR3: CAWSGGDGQPQHF
V: TRBV30
D: .
size: .
J: TRBJ1-5

DNA: TGTGCCAGCAGTCCGCGGACAGGGAAGGCTAACTATGGCTACACCTTC
CDR3: CASSPRTGKANYGYTF
V: TRBV5-8
D: TRBD1
size: .
J: TRBJ1-2

DNA: TGTGCCAGCAGCTTAGACCATTCATTCAGGGTTGACTATGGCTACACCTTC
CDR3: CASSLDHSFRVDYGYTF
V: TRBV7-2
D: .
size: .
J: TRBJ1-2

DNA: TGTGCCAGCAGCTCCGGCCAGGGTTTCGCTAATGAAAAACTGTTTTTT
CDR3: CASSSGQGFANEKLFF
V: TRBV5-5
D: .
size: .
J: TRBJ1-4

DNA: TGTGCCAGCTCACCGATTTCGGGACAGTTGGCAGAAAAACTGTTTTTT
CDR3: CASSPISGQLAEKLFF
V: TRBV18
D: TRBD1
size: .
J: TRBJ1-4

DNA: TGTGCCAGCAGTCCGGGACGAACAGGGGAAGCGGGAAACACCATATATTTT
CDR3: CASSPGRTGEAGNTIYF
V: TRBV6-6
D: TRBD1
size: .
J: TRBJ1-3

DNA: TGTGCCAGCCGATACCAGGGATTTGACTATGGCTACACCTTC
CDR3: CASRYQGFDYGYTF
V: TRBV21-1
D: .
size: .
J: TRBJ1-2

DNA: TGTGCCAGCAGATTATACCGGGACAGGGCGAACACTGAAGCTTTCTTT
CDR3: CASRLYRDRANTEAFF
V: TRBV27
D: TRBD1
size: .
J: TRBJ1-1

DNA: TGTGCCAGCAGCCAGGGAGGACAGGTGGGGGTAGGGGAAAAACTGTTTTTT
CDR3: CASSQGGQVGVGEKLFF
V: TRBV4-2
D: TRBD1
size: .
J: TRBJ1-4

DNA: TGCAGCGTAAAGACAGGGAAGTACGAGCAGTACTTC
CDR3: CSVKTGKYEQYF
V: TRBV29-1
D: TRBD1
size: .
J: TRBJ2-7

DNA: TGTGCCAGTCGACAACCTGGCCAGCCCCAGCATTTT
CDR3: CASRQPGQPQHF
V: TRBV19
D: .
size: .
J: TRBJ1-5

DNA: TGTGCCAGCAGCCTAAGGGGTACAGGGATTGCTTTCTTT
CDR3: CASSLRGTGIAFF
V: TRBV11-2
D: .
size: .
J: TRBJ1-1

DNA: TGCGCCAGCAGCTTGGCGGGACAGGTAACTGAAGCTTTCTTT
CDR3: CASSLAGQVTEAFF
V: TRBV5-1
D: TRBD1
size: .
J: TRBJ1-1

DNA: TGTGCCAGCAGTTTGACTGGAGATACGCAGTATTTT
CDR3: CASSLTGDTQYF
V: TRBV7-9
D: .
size: .
J: TRBJ2-3

DNA: TGTGCCAGCAGTTCGCCGGACAGGATGTATGGCTACACCTTC
CDR3: CASSSPDRMYGYTF
V: TRBV6-1
D: TRBD1
size: .
J: TRBJ1-2

DNA: TGTGCCACCAGCAGAGATATGGGCAATAACTATGGCTACACCTTC
CDR3: CATSRDMGNNYGYTF
V: TRBV15
D: .
size: .
J: TRBJ1-2

DNA: TGCGCCAGCAGCGCCGTTCTCTCTGGAAACACCATATATTTT
CDR3: CASSAVLSGNTIYF
V: TRBV5-1
D: .
size: few
J: TRBJ1-3

DNA: TGTGCCAGCAGTGATGTTAGGGCAGGGGAGGTGAATCAGCCCCAGCATTTT
CDR3: CASSDVRAGEVNQPQHF
V: TRBV6-1
D: .
size: few
J: TRBJ1-5

DNA: TGTGCCATCAGTGAGTCCTGGGCTAGCGGGGGGACCGATGAGCAGTTCTTC
CDR3: CAISESWASGGTDEQFF
V: TRBV10-3
D: TRBD2
size: .
J: TRBJ2-1

DNA: TGTGCCAGCAGCAAAGGACTACCCCCAACCTACGAGCAGTACTTC
CDR3: CASSKGLPPTYEQYF
V: TRBV7-2
D: .
size: .
J: TRBJ2-7

DNA: TGTGCCAGCAGCTTTCCGGGGGGAAGGGCTGAAGCTTTCTTT
CDR3: CASSFPGGRAEAFF
V: TRBV11-3
D: .
size: .
J: TRBJ1-1

DNA: TGCGCCAGCAGTGTGGACAGGGCGCAGACCCAGTACTTC
CDR3: CASSVDRAQTQYF
V: TRBV10-1
D: TRBD1
size: .
J: TRBJ2-5

DNA: TGTGCCAGCAGCTTAGATGGGAGGCGGGGGAATGAGCAGTTCTTC
CDR3: CASSLDGRRGNEQFF
V: TRBV11-3
D: TRBD2
size: .
J: TRBJ2-1

DNA: TGTGCCTGGAGTCCTGGGCAGGGAGCCTACGAGCAGTACTTC
CDR3: CAWSPGQGAYEQYF
V: TRBV30
D: .
size: .
J: TRBJ2-7

DNA: TGTGCCAGCAGCTCCGACGGGGAAGTTCACACCTTC
CDR3: CASSSDGEVHTF
V: TRBV9
D: .
size: few
J: TRBJ1-2

DNA: TGTGCCAGCAGTGATTTGGGGGAAAAACTGTTTTTT
CDR3: CASSDLGEKLFF
V: TRBV25-1
D: .
size: .
J: TRBJ1-4

DNA: TGTGCCAGCAGGGTGGGTGGGAATCAGCCCCAGCATTTT
CDR3: CASRVGGNQPQHF
V: TRBV28
D: .
size: .
J: TRBJ1-5

DNA: TGTGCCAGCGGCCCTAGCGTTACAAATTACGAGCAGTACTTC
CDR3: CASGPSVTNYEQYF
V: TRBV2
D: .
size: .
J: TRBJ2-7

DNA: TGTGCCAGCACCCTACTCAGGGGGCCGGCCACTGAAGCTTTCTTT
CDR3: CASTLLRGPATEAFF
V: TRBV6-5
D: TRBD1
size: .
J: TRBJ1-1

DNA: TGTGCCAGTAGTATTCAGAGCTCCTACGAGCAGTACTTC
CDR3: CASSIQSSYEQYF
V: TRBV19
D: .
size: .
J: TRBJ2-7

DNA: TGTGCCAGCAGCACCTACAGGGGTCTTACGAAGGGAAAACTGTTTTTT
CDR3: CASSTYRGLTKGKLFF
V: TRBV11-2
D: TRBD1
size: once
J: TRBJ1-4

DNA: TGTGCCAGCAGCCTCCCCGGGGGTGAAGCTTTCTTT
CDR3: CASSLPGGEAFF
V: TRBV27
D: .
size: .
J: TRBJ1-1

DNA: TGTGCCAGCAGCTTAGCAGGGGGTGTCCAGCCCCAGCATTTT
CDR3: CASSLAGGVQPQHF
V: TRBV5-5
D: TRBD1
size: .
J: TRBJ1-5

DNA: TGTGCCAGCAGCGAAGGGGCTGACTATGGCTACACCTTC
CDR3: CASSEGADYGYTF
V: TRBV5-8
D: .
size: once
J: TRBJ1-2